Following are 26 T cell receptor beta chains from one sample sequenced in a study of beta chain features in type 1 diabetes. Study findings and constraints: Researchers report that Type 1 diabetes patients had moderately but significantly shorter TCRB CDR3s across all four CD4+ subsets.

Every isolated RNA sample was fully reverse transcribed, so sequencing captured expressed TCRB transcripts. Measured with immunoSEQ multiplex PCR; TCRdb has only the in-frame clones, and not every one. This sample has approximately 280,000 clones, with around 16% found just once. The antigens these receptors bind are not known. The sample taken for sequencing was naive CD4+ T cells from blood. These receptor sequences come from a man aged 18 to 29 with type 1 diabetes.

Only a few counts were recorded for this clone. This chain connects TRBV6-5 to TRBJ1-2, with TRBD1 as a possible D gene (6 bases). Trimming pared 4 bases from V and 4 bases from J, leaving 10 bases between. Germline CDR1 MNHEY, CDR2 SVGAGI. The CDR3 consists of 13 residues. The CDR3 reads CASSSQTGYGYTF. CDR3 coding DNA: TGTGCCAGCAGTTCACAGACAGGCTATGGCTACACCTTC.

V is TRBV5-1 and J is TRBJ2-4; 7 bases are shared with TRBD2. This CDR3 has 15 residues. CDR1 and CDR2 from the germline V gene are SGHRS and YFSETQ. Unmatched junction bases numbered 7, after V lost 4 bases and J lost 3 bases. The chain's CDR3 is CASSPIAGLKNIQYF. The CDR3 coding sequence is TGCGCCAGCAGCCCTATAGCGGGCCTCAAAAACATTCAGTACTTC. The complete variable domain, with remaining parts taken from reference TRBV5-1 and TRBJ2-4, reads KAGVTQTPRYLIKTRGQQVTLSCSPISGHRSVSWYQQTPGQGLQFLFEYFSETQRNKGNFPGRFSGRQFSNSRSEMNVSTLELGDSALYLCASSPIAGLKNIQYFGAGTRLSVL.

The gene calls are TRBV18 and TRBJ2-1, with 8 bases that match TRBD2. There are 16 residues in the CDR3. Germline loops: CDR1 KGHSH, CDR2 LQKENI. J lost 0 bases, V lost 3 bases, and 4 bases had no gene match. Here the CDR3 reads CASSPIAGSSYNEQFF. The CDR3 nucleotides are TGTGCCAGCTCACCTATAGCGGGGAGCTCCTACAATGAGCAGTTCTTC.

The chain employs TRBV29-1 and TRBJ2-1; TRBD1 agrees at 8 bases. CDR1 is SQVTM, CDR2 ANQGSEA, per germline. The CDR3 sequence is 15 residues long. The V gene end was trimmed by 6 bases and the J gene end by 6 bases; junction bases not matched to a gene: 13. Here the CDR3 DNA reads TGCAGCGTGCTCACCGGGACAGGTTTCAGCAATGAGCAGTTCTTC. Residues: CSVLTGTGFSNEQFF.

The table lists this clone with a few counts. This chain uses TRBV7-2 with TRBJ2-1, with TRBD2 matching over 8 bases. CDR1 is SGHTA and CDR2 is FQGNSA in the germline V gene. The CDR3 contains 18 residues. With V trimmed by 2 bases and J by 3 bases, 12 bases remained unmatched. The CDR3 protein is CASSLYSSGGPNYNEQFF. The CDR3 nucleotides read TGTGCCAGCAGCTTATATTCCAGCGGGGGACCAAACTACAATGAGCAGTTCTTC.

This clone was picked up a small number of times. The chain links TRBV4-3 to TRBJ2-1; D is possibly TRBD1 (6 bases). Germline V gene sequence: CDR1 LGHNA, CDR2 YSLEER. The CDR3 sequence is 15 residues long. V was clipped by 3 bases and J by 9 bases, with 18 bases between them. The CDR3 loop reads CASSQGQGGTREQFF. The CDR3 nucleotides are TGCGCCAGCAGCCAGGGGCAAGGGGGTACCCGTGAGCAGTTCTTC.

The V gene is TRBV30, the J gene TRBJ2-7; tentative D call: TRBD2 (5 bases). The CDR3 extends over 13 amino acids. V was trimmed by 2 bases and J by 1 base, leaving 9 bases between them. Germline V gene data show CDR1 as GTSNPN and CDR2 as SVGIG (reference sequence). CDR3 sequence: CAWSSGGSYEQYF. The CDR3 DNA sequence: TGTGCCTGGAGTAGCGGTGGTTCCTACGAGCAGTACTTC.

J is TRBJ2-1 and V is TRBV7-2; 12 nucleotides line up with TRBD2. The V segment lost 7 bases and the J segment 10 bases; nucleotides outside the gene matches: 8. This CDR3 has 14 residues. The germline CDR1 and CDR2 sequences are SGHTA and FQGNSA. The CDR3 loop is CASNLAGGPWEQFF. The CDR3, as DNA: TGTGCCAGCAACCTAGCGGGGGGGCCTTGGGAGCAGTTCTTC.

This clone was seen only a few times. The chain recombines TRBV5-1 with TRBJ1-2; 9 bases align to TRBD1. Trimming cost V 4 bases and J 8 bases; bases outside gene matches: 9. The germline CDR1 and CDR2 sequences are SGHRS and YFSETQ. This CDR3 comprises 14 residues. CDR3 protein: CASSLMGQGQGYTF. The CDR3 bases are TGCGCCAGCAGCCTAATGGGACAGGGTCAAGGCTACACCTTC.

This clone was detected only a few times. The CDR3 sequence is CAWSVDTSGYSYNEQFF. The CDR3 region has the DNA TGTGCCTGGAGCGTCGACACTAGCGGCTACTCCTACAATGAGCAGTTCTTC. The V and J genes are TRBV30 and TRBJ2-1, with TRBD2 matching 8 bases. The V segment lost 3 bases and the J segment 0 bases; nucleotides outside the gene matches: 10. The CDR3 runs 17 residues. CDR1 and CDR2 (germline): GTSNPN, SVGIG (reference sequence). The complete variable domain, with remaining parts taken from reference TRBV30 and TRBJ2-1, reads SQTIHQWPATLVQPVGSPLSLECTVEGTSNPNLYWYRQAAGRGLQLLFYSVGIGQISSEVPQNLSASRPQDRQFILSSKKLLLSDSGFYLCAWSVDTSGYSYNEQFFGPGTRLTVL.

The rearrangement links TRBV28 to TRBJ1-1, with a weak D call TRBD1 (6 bases). Between the trimmed V and J ends, which lost 6 bases and 5 bases, there was a span of 16 bases. The CDR3 has 14 residues. Germline V gene lookup returns CDR1 MDHEN and CDR2 SYDVKM. As DNA, the CDR3 is TGTGCCAGCAGCTCTGGGGGCAGGGTAACTGAAGCTTTCTTT. Translated: CASSSGGRVTEAFF.

The chain's CDR3 is CASSIVTGVKGYTF. As DNA, the CDR3 is TGTGCCAGTAGTATCGTGACAGGAGTAAAAGGCTACACCTTC. The chain uses TRBV19 and TRBJ1-2; maybe TRBD1 (6 bases). The CDR3 covers 14 residues. V was cut by 3 bases and J by 8 bases, with 16 bases left in between. Germline CDR1 LNHDA, CDR2 SQIVND (reference sequence).

The J gene is TRBJ1-5, the V gene TRBV30; a possible D gene is TRBD1 (5 bases). This CDR3 is built from 14 residues. Germline V gives CDR1 GTSNPN, CDR2 SVGIG (reference sequence). Trimming took off 3 bases at V and 6 bases at J, with 15 bases between the two ends. Here the CDR3 DNA reads TGTGCCTGGAGCGGACCGGGGGAGGGTCAGCCCCAGCATTTT. Translating gives CAWSGPGEGQPQHF. Full variable domain (remainder filled in from reference TRBV30 and TRBJ1-5): SQTIHQWPATLVQPVGSPLSLECTVEGTSNPNLYWYRQAAGRGLQLLFYSVGIGQISSEVPQNLSASRPQDRQFILSSKKLLLSDSGFYLCAWSGPGEGQPQHFGDGTRLSIL.

J is TRBJ2-7 and V is TRBV5-1, with TRBD1 identical over 7 bases. The germline CDR1 and CDR2 sequences are SGHRS and YFSETQ. The CDR3 has 17 residues. The V and J ends lost 0 bases and 2 bases, in that order; junction bases with no gene match: 11. CDR3: CASSLVVIGTATYEQYF. The CDR3 DNA sequence: TGCGCCAGCAGCTTGGTAGTAATAGGGACAGCAACCTACGAGCAGTACTTC.

This clone showed up just a few times. The CDR3 coding sequence is TGTGCCAGCTCACGCAGCAGGGGAGATGAGCAGTTCTTC. It specifies CASSRSRGDEQFF. This chain connects TRBV18 to TRBJ2-1; tentatively, D is TRBD1 (6 bases). The CDR3 has 13 residues. Trimming pared 4 bases from V and 8 bases from J, leaving 12 bases between. Germline V lookup: CDR1 KGHSH, CDR2 LQKENI.

The V and J genes are TRBV4-3 and TRBJ2-7; 9 nucleotides align to TRBD2. Germline CDR1 is LGHNA and CDR2 is YSLEER. Trimming took 1 base from V and 7 from J; bases not matched to a gene: 8. This CDR3 spans 15 amino acids. CDR3 bases: TGCGCCAGCAGCCAAGTTACTAGCGGGCGGGAGGAGCAGTACTTC. Translation gives CASSQVTSGREEQYF.

The chain recombines TRBV20-1 with TRBJ2-1; D might be TRBD2 (5 bases). The V gene lost 5 bases and the J gene lost 9 bases, with 11 bases spanning the gap. Germline CDR1 DFQATT, CDR2 SNEGSKA (reference sequence). The CDR3 consists of 11 residues. CDR3 amino acids: CSAAIALEQFF. In DNA, the CDR3 is TGCAGTGCTGCCATAGCGCTTGAGCAGTTCTTC.

The sample holds a few counts of this clone. The gene calls are TRBV27 and TRBJ2-7; TRBD2 might be the D (6 bases). The V gene lost 4 bases and the J gene lost 9 bases, with 13 bases spanning the gap. The germline gives CDR1 MNHEY, CDR2 SMNVEV (reference sequence). This CDR3 spans 12 amino acids. The CDR3 nucleotides read TGTGCCAGCAGTTGGCCCGGGGGTGGGCAGTACTTC. This codes for CASSWPGGGQYF.

The V gene is TRBV5-4, the J gene TRBJ2-7; 7 nucleotides line up with TRBD1. Germline-derived CDR1 and CDR2 are SGHNT and YYREEE (reference sequence). This CDR3 has 14 amino acids. The junction had 9 bases not matched to a gene; V was cut back by 7 bases and J by 2 bases. Here the CDR3 reads CASSIGTATYEQYF. In nucleotides, the CDR3 is TGTGCCAGCTCGATCGGGACAGCAACCTACGAGCAGTACTTC.

V usage is TRBV28 and J usage is TRBJ2-7; 8 bases map to TRBD1. Trimming cost V 7 bases and J 1 base; bases outside gene matches: 6. Germline V CDR1 and CDR2: MDHEN, SYDVKM. The CDR3 consists of 14 residues. The CDR3 sequence: CASIGRGLSYEQYF. CDR3 DNA sequence: TGTGCCAGCATCGGCAGGGGGCTATCCTACGAGCAGTACTTC.

This CDR3 reads CASSERVATGHRFF. The CDR3 DNA is TGTGCCAGCAGTGAAAGGGTAGCAACGGGACATAGGTTCTTC. The V gene is TRBV2, the J gene TRBJ2-1, with D perhaps TRBD1 (6 bases). The CDR3 consists of 14 residues. Germline V CDR1 and CDR2: SNHLY, FYNNEI. V was pared by 2 bases and J by 15 bases, with 20 bases between.

This clone was observed a few times. V gene TRBV19 combines with J gene TRBJ2-7; 7 bases fit TRBD1. Germline V gene sequence: CDR1 LNHDA, CDR2 SQIVND (reference sequence). Losses at the gene ends were 6 bases for V and 4 bases for J; bases not matched to a gene: 12. The CDR3 loop spans 15 amino acids. The CDR3 nucleotides read TGTGCCAGTAGGGACGCCGGGACAGCCCTTTACGAGCAGTACTTC. Protein product: CASRDAGTALYEQYF.

This clone has more than one count but fewer than ten. The chain couples TRBV27 to TRBJ2-6; 10 bases line up with TRBD2. Germline assignment: CDR1 MNHEY and CDR2 SMNVEV (reference sequence). V lost 7 bases, J lost 2 bases, and 5 bases stayed unmatched. This CDR3 has 16 amino acids. The CDR3 DNA follows: TGTGCCAGCACCCTAGCGGGAGTTCCTGGGGCCAACGTCCTGACTTTC. Translating it yields CASTLAGVPGANVLTF.

This clone was seen more than once but under ten times. The chain couples TRBV7-2 to TRBJ1-2, with a weak D call TRBD1 (6 bases). Germline V gives CDR1 SGHTA, CDR2 FQGNSA. This CDR3 spans 12 amino acids. V lost 5 bases and J lost 8, with 12 bases in between. As DNA, the CDR3 is TGTGCCAGCAGCGCACAGGGTATCGGCTACACCTTC. This translates into CASSAQGIGYTF.

The chain links TRBV7-8 to TRBJ2-3; TRBD2 matches 10 bases. V trimming: 2 bases; J trimming: 2 bases; junction bases outside the gene matches: 4. The germline CDR1 and CDR2 sequences are SGHVS and FQNEAQ. The CDR3 is made up of 16 amino acids. The CDR3 DNA sequence: TGTGCCAGCAGCTTACGGACTAGCGGTTCCACAGATACGCAGTATTTT. Translated, it gives CASSLRTSGSTDTQYF.

This clone came up a few times. This rearrangement joins TRBV9 to TRBJ2-2; 11 bases fit TRBD2. Germline V lookup: CDR1 SGDLS, CDR2 YYNGEE. This CDR3 spans 18 amino acids. After removal of 3 bases from V and 6 bases from J, the junction contained 13 bases not matched to a gene. This CDR3 is CASSARLSLAGAAGELFF. The CDR3 nucleotides read TGTGCCAGCAGCGCCCGCCTCTCACTAGCGGGGGCAGCCGGGGAGCTGTTTTTT.